The 7 T cell receptor beta chains reported below all come from one sample, sequenced in a study of blood T cell repertoires in COVID-19. Sequencing used immunoSEQ multiplex PCR; TCRdb keeps in-frame clones, though not all of them. The profile shows 650,000 to 800,000 clones, 85% to 90% of them singletons. Sequencing used peripheral blood. Receptors originate from a woman aged 18-29 years with acute or convalescent COVID-19.

The chain employs TRBV2 and TRBJ2-7; 11 nucleotides line up with TRBD1. V was clipped by 5 bases and J by 4 bases; unmatched bases: 10. Germline CDR1 reads SNHLY; CDR2 reads FYNNEI. The CDR3 consists of 16 residues. The CDR3 sequence: CASSYGQGAPGYEQYF. The CDR3 nucleotides read TGTGCCAGCAGTTACGGACAGGGGGCACCCGGGTACGAGCAGTACTTC.

This chain connects TRBV7-3 to TRBJ2-3, with a possible D match to TRBD2 (7 bases). V lost 2 bases and J lost 10, with 10 bases in between. The CDR3 has 12 residues. Germline CDR1 is SGHTA and CDR2 is FQGTGA. The CDR3 loop reads CASSLGGAAQYF. CDR3 nucleotide sequence: TGTGCCAGCAGCTTAGGGGGGGCGGCGCAGTATTTT.

This chain joins TRBV15 and TRBJ1-6, with unresolved D. Germline CDR1 is LNHNV and CDR2 is YYDKDF (reference sequence). V lost 3 bases to trimming and J lost 8 bases, with 20 bases between them. CDR3 length: 17 residues. CDR3 residues: CATSRGEAMNFYSPLHF. The DNA of the CDR3 is TGTGCCACCAGCAGGGGAGAAGCGATGAACTTTTATTCACCCCTCCACTTT.

This clone was seen a single time. This chain connects TRBV29-1 to TRBJ2-5, with TRBD1 as a possible D gene (5 bases). Trimming pared 4 bases from V and 0 bases from J, leaving 6 bases between. This CDR3 is 12 amino acids long. Germline lookup yields CDR1 SQVTM and CDR2 ANQGSEA. The CDR3 region is CSVGQYQETQYF. As DNA, the CDR3 is TGCAGCGTTGGACAGTACCAAGAGACCCAGTACTTC.

The V and J genes are TRBV21-1 and TRBJ2-2; the DNA was not used to check the table's D call, TRBD2. TRBV21-1 counts as a pseudogene. The CDR3 contains 17 residues. The CDR3 nucleotides read TGTGCCAGCAGCGAACCTGAGGGGACTAGTCTGGGCGGGGAGCTGTTTTTT. It is translated as CASSEPEGTSLGGELFF.

The rearrangement links TRBV18 to TRBJ2-1; D gene unclear. V was cut by 3 bases and J by 0 bases, with 12 bases left in between. This CDR3 has 16 amino acids. The germline CDR1 and CDR2 sequences are KGHSH and LQKENI. The CDR3 DNA follows: TGTGCCAGCTCACCCCAGGCGCTGAGCTCCTACAATGAGCAGTTCTTC. It codes for CASSPQALSSYNEQFF.

J is TRBJ2-2 and V is TRBV9; 9 nucleotides line up with TRBD1. The CDR3 consists of 14 residues. From germline, CDR1 is SGDLS and CDR2 YYNGEE. V shed 8 bases, J shed 1 base, and the junction held 3 bases outside the gene matches. DNA of the CDR3: TGTGCCAGTAGACAGGGGGAGAACACCGGGGAGCTGTTTTTT. It yields the protein CASRQGENTGELFF.